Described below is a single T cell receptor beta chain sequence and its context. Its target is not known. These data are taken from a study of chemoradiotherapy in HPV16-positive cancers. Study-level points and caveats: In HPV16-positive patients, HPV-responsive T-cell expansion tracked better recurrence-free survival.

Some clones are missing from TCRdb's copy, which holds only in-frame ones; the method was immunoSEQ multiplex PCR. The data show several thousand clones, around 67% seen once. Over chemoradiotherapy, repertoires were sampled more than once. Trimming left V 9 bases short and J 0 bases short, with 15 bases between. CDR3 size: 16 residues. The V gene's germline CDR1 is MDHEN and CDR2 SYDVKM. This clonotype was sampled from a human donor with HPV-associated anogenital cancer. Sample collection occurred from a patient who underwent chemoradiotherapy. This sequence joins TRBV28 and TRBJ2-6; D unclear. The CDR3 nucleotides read TGTGCCAGTCAAGCCCCCGTTAGCTCTGGGGCCAACGTCCTGACTTTC. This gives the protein CASQAPVSSGANVLTF.